The 12 T cell receptor beta chains below all came from one sample that was sequenced in a study of monozygotic twins with cystic fibrosis. Sequenced by immunoSEQ multiplex PCR; TCRdb stores in-frame clones only, minus some. In the table there are around 20,000 clones, just under 90% of which are singletons. Sequencing was done on a sample of blood. The origin of the receptors is a woman in her 30s with cystic fibrosis.

The genes are TRBV4-2 and TRBJ1-6; no clear D gene. Germline V CDR1 and CDR2: LGHNA, YNFKEQ. The length of the CDR3 is 19 residues. V lost 0 bases, J lost 6 bases, and 21 bases lay in between. CDR3 loop: CASSQERPGKLGSNSPLHF. For the CDR3, the DNA is TGTGCCAGCAGCCAAGAACGCCCGGGGAAACTCGGCTCTAATTCACCCCTCCACTTT.

Here the CDR3 DNA reads TGTGCCACCAGCAGCCGACAGGGAAACACCATATATTTT. This codes for CATSSRQGNTIYF. This chain connects TRBV15 to TRBJ1-3; perhaps TRBD1 as D (5 bases). Germline CDR1 is LNHNV and CDR2 is YYDKDF (reference sequence). This CDR3 is 13 amino acids long. Trimming removed 3 bases at V and 4 bases at J, with 7 bases between.

The J gene is TRBJ1-1, the V gene TRBV6-5, with TRBD1 as a possible D gene (5 bases). The germline V and J ends were trimmed by 1 base and 12 bases, with 12 bases remaining between them. The CDR3 runs to 12 residues. Germline V gene lookup returns CDR1 MNHEY and CDR2 SVGAGI. CDR3 loop: CASSYWQGGTFF. For the CDR3, the DNA is TGTGCCAGCAGTTACTGGCAGGGTGGAACTTTCTTT.

This rearrangement joins TRBV6-1 to TRBJ1-1, with a possible D match to TRBD1 (5 bases). Germline V lookup: CDR1 MNHNS, CDR2 SASEGT. The ends were cut back, 0 bases at V and 3 bases at J, with 5 bases in the middle. The CDR3 is 13 residues long. CDR3 nucleotides: TGTGCCAGCAGTGAAGCCAGGGACACTGAAGCTTTCTTT. Its protein product is CASSEARDTEAFF.

The chain carries TRBV29-1 and TRBJ1-1; the D gene is possibly TRBD1 (5 bases). Per the germline V gene, CDR1 is SQVTM and CDR2 is ANQGSEA. V lost 4 bases, J lost 1 base, and 10 bases lay in between. This CDR3 spans 13 amino acids. The CDR3: CSVARVTNTEAFF. The CDR3 DNA follows: TGCAGCGTTGCCAGGGTTACGAACACTGAAGCTTTCTTT.

This chain joins TRBV5-3 and TRBJ2-1; D gene unclear. TRBV5-3 is an ORF; its function is uncertain. The CDR3 spans 13 residues. V was shortened by 1 base and J by 3 bases, with 5 bases between the two germline ends. The CDR3 DNA reads as TGTGCCAGAAGCTTGAGGCACTACAATGAGCAGTTCTTC. As protein: CARSLRHYNEQFF.

The chain uses TRBV14 and TRBJ1-2; TRBD1 matches at 7 bases. Germline V lookup: CDR1 SGHDN, CDR2 FVKESK. V shed 4 bases, J shed 5 bases, and the junction held 7 bases outside the gene matches. The length of the CDR3 is 14 residues. The CDR3 region has the DNA TGTGCCAGCAGCCTCCATCCAGGGGGATATGGCTACACCTTC. Translation gives CASSLHPGGYGYTF.

The rearrangement links TRBV5-6 to TRBJ2-3; no definite D call. In germline, CDR1 is SGHDT, CDR2 YYEEEE. Trimming left V 4 bases short and J 2 bases short, with 14 bases between. This CDR3 contains 15 residues. The CDR3 region is CASSRRLFNTDTQYF. CDR3 sequence (DNA): TGTGCCAGCAGCCGTAGATTATTTAACACAGATACGCAGTATTTT.

V and J are TRBV7-2 and TRBJ2-3; D gene uncertain. This CDR3 is 15 amino acids long. Germline V CDR1 and CDR2: SGHTA, FQGNSA. V lost 1 base and J 7 bases, leaving 15 bases between the germline ends. CDR3 in amino acids: CASSLGLSRGNTQYF. The CDR3 nucleotides are TGTGCCAGCAGCTTAGGGCTTTCCCGCGGAAATACGCAGTATTTT.

The chain employs TRBV7-5 and TRBJ2-2. TRBV7-5 is listed as a pseudogene. There are 14 residues in the CDR3. CDR3 nucleotides: TGTGCCAGAAGCTTAAACGATAACACCGGGGAGCTGTTTTTT. It specifies CARSLNDNTGELFF.

The chain uses TRBV5-6 and TRBJ1-2, with 7 bases matching TRBD1. This CDR3 is built from 14 residues. Germline V lookup: CDR1 SGHDT, CDR2 YYEEEE. J gave up 4 bases and V 4 bases, and 7 bases lay outside the gene matches. The CDR3 sequence: CASSTQGWTYGYTF. In nucleotides, the CDR3 is TGTGCCAGCAGCACACAGGGGTGGACCTATGGCTACACCTTC.

The gene calls are TRBV11-2 and TRBJ2-2; D remains ambiguous. The CDR3 is 12 amino acids. Germline V lookup: CDR1 SGHAT, CDR2 FQNNGV. The ends were cut back, 0 bases at V and 8 bases at J, with 4 bases in the middle. This chain's CDR3 is CASSLDRGELFF. The CDR3 region has the DNA TGTGCCAGCAGCTTAGATCGAGGGGAGCTGTTTTTT. Looking up the rest from reference TRBV11-2 and TRBJ2-2 gives the full variable domain: EAGVAQSPRYKIIEKRQSVAFWCNPISGHATLYWYQQILGQGPKLLIQFQNNGVVDDSQLPKDRFSAERLKGVDSTLKIQPAKLEDSAVYLCASSLDRGELFFGEGSRLTVL.